The rows below give T cell receptor beta chains drawn from one sample of a study of cytomegalovirus exposure and HLA in healthy donors. Using immunoSEQ multiplex PCR, the repertoire was profiled, and TCRdb retains in-frame clones only, with some absent. The sample consists of roughly 120,000 clones, around 70% of them appearing once. What was sequenced was PBMCs. Receptor source: a woman in her thirties or forties in good health and CMV-seropositive. Each CDR3 is given with its conserved first and last residue. The D gene is left open where the match is weak. Some rows mark clone size as missing; the rest say once, few, many or name a class of expanded clone.

clone size	V gene	J gene	D gene	CDR3 DNA	CDR3 protein
-	TRBV11-2	TRBJ2-1	TRBD2	TGTGCCAGCAGCCTCGGGACTAGCGGGGGGGCCTACAATGAGCAGTTCTTC	CASSLGTSGGAYNEQFF
few	TRBV19	TRBJ2-1	-	TGTGCCAGTAGTTCTCGGACAGCAAATGAGCAGTTCTTC	CASSSRTANEQFF
-	TRBV27	TRBJ2-7	TRBD2	TGTGCCAGCAGTTCCCGGGTAGCGGGGGGCCTCGGACTGCCCTACGAGCAGTACTTC	CASSSRVAGGLGLPYEQYF
once	TRBV11-2	TRBJ1-1	-	TGTGCCAGCAGCTTAGTCGGGAAAATCGGAGCTTTCTTT	CASSLVGKIGAFF
-	TRBV6-1	TRBJ2-7	TRBD2	TGTGCCAGCAGGGCGGCGGGGGGCTCCTACGAGCAGTACTTC	CASRAAGGSYEQYF
-	TRBV9	TRBJ2-5	-	TGTGCCAGCAGCGTAGCGGGGGAAGAGACCCAGTACTTC	CASSVAGEETQYF
once	TRBV7-2	TRBJ2-5	-	TGTGCCAGCAGGTCGACAGCTCAAGAGACCCAGTACTTC	CASRSTAQETQYF
-	TRBV4-3	TRBJ2-1	TRBD2	TGCGCCAGCAGCCAAGAGAAAGGACTAGCGGGGAGGAATGAGCAGTTCTTC	CASSQEKGLAGRNEQFF
-	TRBV28	TRBJ1-5	-	TGTGCCAGCAGTTTATACGAAGGGGTTCGGTTGAATCAGCCCCAGCATTTT	CASSLYEGVRLNQPQHF
-	TRBV7-2	TRBJ2-7	-	TGTGCCAGCAGCTTAGAATCAGGCCACGAGCAGTACTTC	CASSLESGHEQYF
-	TRBV9	TRBJ2-7	-	TGTGCCAGCAGCGTAGGCGATTTGCACGAGCAGTACTTC	CASSVGDLHEQYF
-	TRBV18	TRBJ1-1	TRBD1	TGTGCCAGCTCACCACCTGACAGGGGTAAGCACACTGAAGCTTTCTTT	CASSPPDRGKHTEAFF